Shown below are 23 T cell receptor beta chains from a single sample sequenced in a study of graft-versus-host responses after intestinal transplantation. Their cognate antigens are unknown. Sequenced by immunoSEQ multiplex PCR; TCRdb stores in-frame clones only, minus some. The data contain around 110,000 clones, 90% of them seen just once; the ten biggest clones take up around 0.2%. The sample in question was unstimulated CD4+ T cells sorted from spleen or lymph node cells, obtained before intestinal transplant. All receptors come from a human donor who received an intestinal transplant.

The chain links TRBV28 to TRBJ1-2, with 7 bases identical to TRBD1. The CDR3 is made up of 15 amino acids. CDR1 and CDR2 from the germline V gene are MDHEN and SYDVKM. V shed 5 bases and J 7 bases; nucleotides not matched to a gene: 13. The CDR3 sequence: CASSLRDRDVPGYTF. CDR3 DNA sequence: TGTGCCAGCAGTCTAAGGGACAGAGATGTTCCTGGCTACACCTTC.

CDR3 coding DNA: TGTGCCAGCAGTTACTCGGAGGGTTGGGCGAATCAGCCCCAGCATTTT. Translated, it gives CASSYSEGWANQPQHF. This chain links TRBV6-6 with TRBJ1-5; D gene uncertain. Trimming stripped 0 bases from V and 4 bases from J, with 13 bases between. The CDR3 runs to 16 residues. The germline V gene encodes CDR1 MNHNY and CDR2 SVGAGI (reference sequence).

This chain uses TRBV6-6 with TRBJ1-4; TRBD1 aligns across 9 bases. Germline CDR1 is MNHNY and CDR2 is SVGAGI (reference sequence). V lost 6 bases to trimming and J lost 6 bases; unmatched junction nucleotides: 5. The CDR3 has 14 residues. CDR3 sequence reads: CASSRDRADEKLFF. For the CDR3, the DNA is TGTGCCAGCAGCAGGGACAGGGCGGATGAAAAACTGTTTTTT.

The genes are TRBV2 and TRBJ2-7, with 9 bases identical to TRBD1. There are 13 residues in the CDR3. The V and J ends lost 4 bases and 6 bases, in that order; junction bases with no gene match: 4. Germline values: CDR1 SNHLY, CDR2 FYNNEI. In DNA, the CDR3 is TGTGCCAGCAGTGGGACAGGGGCGGGCGAGCAGTACTTC. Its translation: CASSGTGAGEQYF. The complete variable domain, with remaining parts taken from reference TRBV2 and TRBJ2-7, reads EPEVTQTPSHQVTQMGQEVILRCVPISNHLYFYWYRQILGQKVEFLVSFYNNEISEKSEIFDDQFSVERPDGSNFTLKIRSTKLEDSAMYFCASSGTGAGEQYFGPGTRLTVT.

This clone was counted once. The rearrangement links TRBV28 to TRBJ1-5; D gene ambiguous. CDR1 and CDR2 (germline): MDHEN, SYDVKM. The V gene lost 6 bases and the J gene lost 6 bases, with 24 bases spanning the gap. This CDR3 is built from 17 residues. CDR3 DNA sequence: TGTGCCAGCAGCCGTCGCTTTTCTTTGTGGTCAGGTCAGCCCCAGCATTTT. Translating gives CASSRRFSLWSGQPQHF.

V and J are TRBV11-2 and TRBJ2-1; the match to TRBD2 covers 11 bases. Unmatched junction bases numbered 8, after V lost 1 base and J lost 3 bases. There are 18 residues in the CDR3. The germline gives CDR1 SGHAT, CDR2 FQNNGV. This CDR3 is CASSLVLAGGGLYNEQFF. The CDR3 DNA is TGTGCCAGCAGCTTAGTGCTAGCGGGGGGCGGACTCTACAATGAGCAGTTCTTC. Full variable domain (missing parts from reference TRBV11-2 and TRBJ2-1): EAGVAQSPRYKIIEKRQSVAFWCNPISGHATLYWYQQILGQGPKLLIQFQNNGVVDDSQLPKDRFSAERLKGVDSTLKIQPAKLEDSAVYLCASSLVLAGGGLYNEQFFGPGTRLTVL.

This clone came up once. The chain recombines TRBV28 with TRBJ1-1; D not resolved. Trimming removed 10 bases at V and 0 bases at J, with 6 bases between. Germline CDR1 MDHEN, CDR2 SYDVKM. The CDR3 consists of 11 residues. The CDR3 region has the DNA TGTGCCACGTACATGAACACTGAAGCTTTCTTT. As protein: CATYMNTEAFF.

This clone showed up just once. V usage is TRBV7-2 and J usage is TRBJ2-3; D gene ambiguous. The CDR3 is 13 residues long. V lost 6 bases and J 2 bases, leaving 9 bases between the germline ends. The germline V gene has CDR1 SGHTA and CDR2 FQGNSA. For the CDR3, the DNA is TGTGCCAGCAGGTTCCGAGACACAGATACGCAGTATTTT. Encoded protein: CASRFRDTDTQYF.

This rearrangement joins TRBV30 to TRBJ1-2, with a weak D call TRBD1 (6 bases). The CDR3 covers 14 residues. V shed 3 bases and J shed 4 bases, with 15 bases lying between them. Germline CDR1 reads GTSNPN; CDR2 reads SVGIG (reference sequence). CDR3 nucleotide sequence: TGTGCCTGGAGCACAACTCCAGGGGCCTATGGCTACACCTTC. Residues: CAWSTTPGAYGYTF.

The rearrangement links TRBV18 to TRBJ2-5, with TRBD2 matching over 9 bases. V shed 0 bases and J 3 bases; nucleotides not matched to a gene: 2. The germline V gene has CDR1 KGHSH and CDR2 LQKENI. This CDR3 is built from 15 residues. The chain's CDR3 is CASSPPGLAKETQYF. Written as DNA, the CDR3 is TGTGCCAGCTCACCACCGGGACTAGCAAAAGAGACCCAGTACTTC. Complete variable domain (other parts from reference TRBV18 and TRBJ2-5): NAGVMQNPRHLVRRRGQEARLRCSPMKGHSHVYWYRQLPEEGLKFMVYLQKENIIDESGMPKERFSAEFPKEGPSILRIQQVVRGDSAAYFCASSPPGLAKETQYFGPGTRLLVL.

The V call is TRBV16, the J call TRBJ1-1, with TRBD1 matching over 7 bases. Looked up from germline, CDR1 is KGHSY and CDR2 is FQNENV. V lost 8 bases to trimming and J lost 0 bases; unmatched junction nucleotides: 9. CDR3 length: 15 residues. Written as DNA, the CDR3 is TGTGCCAGCGGTACAACAGGGGCTGTGAACACTGAAGCTTTCTTT. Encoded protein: CASGTTGAVNTEAFF.

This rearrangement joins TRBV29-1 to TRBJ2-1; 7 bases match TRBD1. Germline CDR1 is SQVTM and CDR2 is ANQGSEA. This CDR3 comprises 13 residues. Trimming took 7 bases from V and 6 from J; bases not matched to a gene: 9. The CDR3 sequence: CSAPTGRTNEQFF. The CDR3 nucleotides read TGCAGCGCCCCGACAGGGCGGACCAATGAGCAGTTCTTC.

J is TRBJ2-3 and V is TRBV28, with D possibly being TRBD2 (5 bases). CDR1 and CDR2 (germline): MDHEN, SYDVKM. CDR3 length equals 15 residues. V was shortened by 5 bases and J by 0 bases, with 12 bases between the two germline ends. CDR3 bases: TGTGCCAGCAGTACGCAAGCGGAAAGCACAGATACGCAGTATTTT. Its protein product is CASSTQAESTDTQYF. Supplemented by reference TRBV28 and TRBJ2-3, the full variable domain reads DVKVTQSSRYLVKRTGEKVFLECVQDMDHENMFWYRQDPGLGLRLIYFSYDVKMKEKGDIPEGYSVSREKKERFSLILESASTNQTSMYLCASSTQAESTDTQYFGPGTRLTVL.

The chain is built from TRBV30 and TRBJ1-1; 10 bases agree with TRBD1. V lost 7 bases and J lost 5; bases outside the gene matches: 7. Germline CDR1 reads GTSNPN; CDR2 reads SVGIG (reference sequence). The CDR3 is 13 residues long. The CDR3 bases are TGTGCCTCCCGACAGGGGGCTGGGACTGAAGCTTTCTTT. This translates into CASRQGAGTEAFF.

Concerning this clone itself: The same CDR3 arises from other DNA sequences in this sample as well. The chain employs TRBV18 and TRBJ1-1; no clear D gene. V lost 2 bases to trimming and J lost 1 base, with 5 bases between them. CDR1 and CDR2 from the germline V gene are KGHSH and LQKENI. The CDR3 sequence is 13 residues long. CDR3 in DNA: TGTGCCAGCTCACCAACGGGGAACACTGAAGCTTTCTTT. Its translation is CASSPTGNTEAFF.

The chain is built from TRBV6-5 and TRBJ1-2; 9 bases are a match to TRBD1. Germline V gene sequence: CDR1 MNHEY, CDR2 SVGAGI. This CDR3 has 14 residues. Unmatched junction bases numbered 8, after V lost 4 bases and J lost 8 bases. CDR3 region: CASSSPGQGSGYTF. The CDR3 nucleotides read TGTGCCAGCAGTTCCCCGGGACAGGGAAGCGGCTACACCTTC.

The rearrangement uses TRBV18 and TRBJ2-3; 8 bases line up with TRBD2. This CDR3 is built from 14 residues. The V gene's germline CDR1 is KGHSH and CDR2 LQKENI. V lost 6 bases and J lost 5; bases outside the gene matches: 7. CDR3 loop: CASSSGGPGDTQYF. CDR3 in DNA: TGTGCCAGCTCTTCGGGAGGGCCGGGAGATACGCAGTATTTT.

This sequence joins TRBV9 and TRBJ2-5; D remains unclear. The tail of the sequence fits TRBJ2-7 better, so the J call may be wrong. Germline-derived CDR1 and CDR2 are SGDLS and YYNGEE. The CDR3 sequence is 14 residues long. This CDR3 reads CASSVQVSSYEQYF. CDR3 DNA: TGTGCCAGCAGCGTACAGGTGAGCTCCTACGAGCAGTACTTC.

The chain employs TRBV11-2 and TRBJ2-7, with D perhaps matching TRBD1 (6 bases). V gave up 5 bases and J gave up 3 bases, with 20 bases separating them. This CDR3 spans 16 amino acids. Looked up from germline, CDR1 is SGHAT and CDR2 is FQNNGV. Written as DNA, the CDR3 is TGTGCCAGCAGCAAGATACCGGGACAAGGGGGCTACGAGCAGTACTTC. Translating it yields CASSKIPGQGGYEQYF.

Here the CDR3 reads CASSTPGSYGYTF. Written as DNA, the CDR3 is TGTGCCAGCAGTACCCCCGGGAGCTATGGCTACACCTTC. The V gene is TRBV27, the J gene TRBJ1-2; no clear D gene. V lost 5 bases, J lost 4 bases, and 11 bases lay in between. This CDR3 has 13 residues. The germline V gene has CDR1 MNHEY and CDR2 SMNVEV (reference sequence).

The CDR3 bases are TGTGCCAGCAGTTCCCCGACTAGCGGGGGCACAGATACGCAGTATTTT. It specifies CASSSPTSGGTDTQYF. The V call is TRBV6-5, the J call TRBJ2-3; 11 bases agree with TRBD2. Germline CDR1 reads MNHEY; CDR2 reads SVGAGI. Trimming removed 4 bases from V and 1 base from J; junction bases left unmatched: 4. The CDR3 spans 16 residues.

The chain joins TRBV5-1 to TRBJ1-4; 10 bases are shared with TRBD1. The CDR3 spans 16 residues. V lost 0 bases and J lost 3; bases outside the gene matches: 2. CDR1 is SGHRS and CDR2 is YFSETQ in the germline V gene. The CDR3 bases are TGCGCCAGCAGCTTGGGACAGGGGGCCCCTAATGAAAAACTGTTTTTT. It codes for CASSLGQGAPNEKLFF.

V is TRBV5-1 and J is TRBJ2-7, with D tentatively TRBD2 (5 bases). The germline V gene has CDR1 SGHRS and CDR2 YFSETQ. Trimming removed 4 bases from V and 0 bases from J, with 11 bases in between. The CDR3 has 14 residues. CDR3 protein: CASSGSSSSYEQYF. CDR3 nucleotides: TGCGCCAGCAGCGGGAGCTCGAGCTCCTACGAGCAGTACTTC.